This TCR beta chain was captured by sequencing in a study of blood T cell repertoires in COVID-19. Background on the study: Italy, Spain and the United States were the sources of the convalescent and acute COVID-19 samples. T cells, B-cell-depleted T cells, or PBMCs provided the cDNA or gDNA that served as material.

This CDR3 is 15 amino acids long. The junction had 2 bases not matched to a gene; V was cut back by 3 bases and J by 0 bases. Germline V gene lookup returns CDR1 SGDLS and CDR2 YYNGEE. Per the study methods: Reference gene primer amplification yielded estimated nucleated cell counts. Data came from immunoSEQ multiplex PCR; TCRdb stores just in-frame clones and leaves some out. The V and J calls and the clone size are those of that table, but D and trimming were determined from the DNA. The sample lists 190,000 or so clones, around nine tenths occurring once. This chain links TRBV9 with TRBJ1-3; TRBD1 matches 8 bases. The clonotype originates from a man in his forties with active or convalescent COVID-19. The sample comprised peripheral blood. CDR3 sequence (DNA): TGTGCCAGCAGCGGACAGGGGAGCTCTGGAAACACCATATATTTT. It is translated as CASSGQGSSGNTIYF. The full variable domain, rest sourced from reference TRBV9 and TRBJ1-3, is DSGVTQTPKHLITATGQRVTLRCSPRSGDLSVYWYQQSLDQGLQFLIQYYNGEERAKGNILERFSAQQFPDLHSELNLSSLELGDSALYFCASSGQGSSGNTIYFGEGSWLTVV.